This T cell receptor beta chain appears in the sequencing data of a study of molecular identifiers for immune sequencing clone quantification (dated by TCRdb to 2017 to 2018). A note on the overall study: For a replicate experiment, RNA from around 20,000 or 100,000 naive CD8 T cells was divided into five aliquots, of which four were sequenced. This methods study benchmarked molecular-identifier clustering-based TCR repertoire sequencing (MIDCIRS) and TCR RNA copy counting, using CD8 T cells to do so. Broader findings and caveats from the paper: When barcode sub-clustering was not used, chimeric consensus sequences inflated TCR diversity, with chimeras reaching as high as 47%. Highly expanded clone sizes could be underestimated because identical TCR molecules may share a barcode. In CMV-specific effector cells, over 99% of molecules were held by clones above 20 RNA copies, whereas under 1% of molecules were held by such clones in naive cells. The naive libraries included spiked-in Jurkat TCR RNA (10 copies' worth), and this RNA is not part of the donor repertoire. Modeling gave 3 to 3.5 recovered TCR RNA copies per cell versus approximately 11 by digital PCR, implying roughly 30% capture efficiency. Spiked-in Jurkat TCR RNA equal to a single cell's worth was reported to be detectable even within one million naive CD8 T cells.

At the junction V is shortened by 2 bases and J by 5 bases, with 12 bases in between. CDR1 is given as MDHEN and CDR2 as SYDVKM, both from the germline V gene. The cysteine opens and the phenylalanine closes a CDR3 of 14 amino acids. The entry retains the CDR3 DNA only, 42 bases that are in frame from base 1. This clonotype was seen a few times. Its antigen is unknown. Per-base quality was not reported, and no clone a single base away is much larger than it. Libraries were prepared through PCR. TCRdb lists the instrument as NextSeq 500. Bulk TCR libraries were prepared as previously described, using TCR primers listed in Table S5. Purification of total RNA was performed with the Qiagen AllPrep DNA/RNA kit. Before any analysis, reads coming from multiple sequencing runs of the same library were combined into one pool. On the authors' methods: Reads were retained only if the reads had an exact TCR constant sequence, and the retained reads were trimmed to 150 nt and grouped according to their 12-nt molecular barcodes. Reads within each barcode group were sub-clustered using a 15% Levenshtein threshold, and quality-weighted consensus sequences were constructed for each RNA molecule. Non-functional sequences were filtered out, along with any lower-count sequence sitting one edit away from another sequence. Based on a fit of two negative binomial distributions, barcode sub-clusters having less than 20% of the maximum read count were discarded. The public reads were run again by TCRdb, first through fastp at Q25 and then through MiXCR, and only productive beta chains were kept. Every CDR3 protein is listed once, alongside the most common genes and DNA of its rows. These V and J calls derive from TCRdb rather than the authors' analysis. The sample table holds approximately 590,000 distinct CDR3 sequences, of which about 25% were seen once. The ten largest clonotypes hold about 0.84% of the sample.

Libraries of naive CD8 T cells were built from anywhere between about 19,000 and 1,100,000 sorted cells, with 10%, 30% or 50% of the purified RNA used. Naive CD8 T cells, defined as CD8+CD4-CCR7+CD45RA+, were FACS-sorted into RLT Plus buffer on a BD FACSAria II. Detection sensitivity was tested by spiking Jurkat RNA equal to about eleven TCR copies' worth into samples containing about 20,000-1,100,000 naive CD8 T cells. CD8 T cells were enriched with RosetteSep CD8+ T Cell Enrichment Cocktail and Ficoll-Paque, followed by ACK red cell lysis. Source material: naive CD8+ T cells from blood, with Jurkat cell RNA spiked in. The sample's cell subset or site label is to be understood as: FACS-sorted CD8+CD4-CCR7+CD45RA+ naive T cells. This clonotype was obtained from a human donor in good health. Some libraries in this study had Jurkat cell RNA spiked in. The V and J genes are TRBV28 and TRBJ2-5; the D segment might be TRBD1 or TRBD2, since each matches 5 bases. The sequenced DNA is TGTGCCAGCAGTTTAGACAGCGGAATGGAGACCCAGTACTTC. The resulting protein is CASSLDSGMETQYF.